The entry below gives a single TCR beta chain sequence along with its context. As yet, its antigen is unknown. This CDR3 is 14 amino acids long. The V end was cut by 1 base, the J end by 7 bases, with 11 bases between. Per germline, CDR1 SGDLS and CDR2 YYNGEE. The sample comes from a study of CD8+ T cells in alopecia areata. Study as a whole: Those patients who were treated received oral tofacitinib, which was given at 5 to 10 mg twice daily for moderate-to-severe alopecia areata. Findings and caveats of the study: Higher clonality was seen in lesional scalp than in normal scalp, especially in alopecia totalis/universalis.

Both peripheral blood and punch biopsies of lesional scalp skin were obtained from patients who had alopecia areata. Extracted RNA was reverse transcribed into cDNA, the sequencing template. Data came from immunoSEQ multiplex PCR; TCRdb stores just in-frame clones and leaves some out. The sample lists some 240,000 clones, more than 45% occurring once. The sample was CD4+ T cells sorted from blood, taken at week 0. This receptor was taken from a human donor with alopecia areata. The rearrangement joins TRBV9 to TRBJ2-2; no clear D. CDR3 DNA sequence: TGTGCCAGCAGCGTATGGGCCGGTGGCGGGGAGCTGTTTTTT. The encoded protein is CASSVWAGGGELFF.